Here is one TCR beta chain with its context. The antigen remains unidentified. The germline V gene has CDR1 SGDLS and CDR2 YYNGEE. Trimming shortened V by 3 bases and J by 7 bases, and 13 bases separated the two germline ends. The CDR3 length is 13 residues. The sample originates from a study of early T cells in non-severe SARS-CoV-2 infection. Study-wide background: Alpha and beta chains were unpaired, from unsorted whole-blood bulk RNA. Broader study findings: Lookups in VDJdb leaned toward anti-spike CD8 responses and missed private and CD4 specificities.

Individual cDNA molecules each received unique molecular identifiers attached to them. TCRdb fed the 5' RACE reads into MiXCR, producing one record per CDR3 protein. The sample shows roughly 63,000 distinct CDR3 sequences, roughly 13% of them seen only once. The receptor was isolated from an adult who was a healthcare worker with PCR-confirmed SARS-CoV-2 infection or an uninfected control (not recorded which). The sample consisted of whole blood. This sequence joins TRBV9 and TRBJ2-5; D is uncertain. CDR3 coding DNA: TGTGCCAGCAGCGGACAATCTGCGGTGACCCAGTACTTC. Amino acids: CASSGQSAVTQYF.